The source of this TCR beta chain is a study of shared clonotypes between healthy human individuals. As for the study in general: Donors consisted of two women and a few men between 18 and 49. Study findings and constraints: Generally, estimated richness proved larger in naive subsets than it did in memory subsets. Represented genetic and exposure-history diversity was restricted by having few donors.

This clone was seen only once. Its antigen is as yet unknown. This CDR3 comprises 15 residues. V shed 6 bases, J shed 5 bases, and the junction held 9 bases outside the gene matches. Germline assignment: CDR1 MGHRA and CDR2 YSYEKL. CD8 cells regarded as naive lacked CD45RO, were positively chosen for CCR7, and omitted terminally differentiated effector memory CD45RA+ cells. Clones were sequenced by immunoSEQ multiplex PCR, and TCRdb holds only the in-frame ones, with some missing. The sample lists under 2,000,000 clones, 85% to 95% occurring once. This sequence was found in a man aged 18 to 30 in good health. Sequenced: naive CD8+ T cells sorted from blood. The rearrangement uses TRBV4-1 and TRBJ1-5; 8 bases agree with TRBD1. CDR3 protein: CASSSTGGGYQPQHF. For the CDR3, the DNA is TGCGCCAGCAGTTCCACAGGGGGAGGCTATCAGCCCCAGCATTTT.